Below, 30 T cell receptor beta chains from the same sample are listed, as sequenced in a study of blood T cell repertoires in COVID-19. Here immunoSEQ multiplex PCR was the method, and the copy in TCRdb shows in-frame clones only, minus some. The sample lists fewer than 500,000 clones; around 87% were seen once. Sequencing input: PBMCs or T cells enriched from blood (not recorded which). The receptors derive from a woman aged 18-30 years who had recovered from COVID-19.

This chain joins TRBV28 and TRBJ2-5; 7 bases fit TRBD2. The V segment lost 9 bases and the J segment 4 bases; nucleotides outside the gene matches: 8. This CDR3 is 13 amino acids long. Germline lookup yields CDR1 MDHEN and CDR2 SYDVKM. This CDR3 reads CASSTPGGETQYF. CDR3 nucleotide sequence: TGTGCCAGTTCGACCCCGGGGGGAGAGACCCAGTACTTC.

V and J are TRBV19 and TRBJ2-6, with D perhaps TRBD1 (6 bases). Germline V gene sequence: CDR1 LNHDA, CDR2 SQIVND (reference sequence). Trimming stripped 5 bases from V and 0 bases from J, with 14 bases between. This CDR3 comprises 17 residues. The CDR3 DNA reads as TGTGCCAGTAGTTCGGCAGGGGATCTCTCTGGGGCCAACGTCCTGACTTTC. Protein: CASSSAGDLSGANVLTF. The full variable domain, rest sourced from reference TRBV19 and TRBJ2-6, is DGGITQSPKYLFRKEGQNVTLSCEQNLNHDAMYWYRQDPGQGLRLIYYSQIVNDFQKGDIAEGYSVSREKKESFPLTVTSAQKNPTAFYLCASSSAGDLSGANVLTFGAGSRLTVL.

The J gene is TRBJ1-5, the V gene TRBV19, with TRBD1 matching 8 bases. V trimming: 1 base; J trimming: 2 bases; junction bases outside the gene matches: 4. The CDR3 extends over 16 amino acids. Germline loops: CDR1 LNHDA, CDR2 SQIVND (reference sequence). The CDR3, as DNA: TGTGCCAGTAGTATAGGGACAGGGCGCGGCAATCAGCCCCAGCATTTT. Protein: CASSIGTGRGNQPQHF.

The chain combines TRBV2 with TRBJ2-1, with D perhaps TRBD1 (5 bases). The length of the CDR3 is 12 residues. CDR1 and CDR2 from the germline V gene are SNHLY and FYNNEI. Trimming took 11 bases from V and 6 from J, leaving 14 bases between them. CDR3 bases: TGTGCCCTCCGTAGGGGAAGCAATGAGCAGTTCTTC. Its translation: CALRRGSNEQFF.

The chain couples TRBV3-1 (or the pseudogene TRBV3-2) to TRBJ1-3; tentative D call: TRBD1 (6 bases). There are 18 residues in the CDR3. Trimming took 0 bases from V and 0 from J, leaving 15 bases between them. Germline V gene data show CDR1 as LGHDT and CDR2 as YNNKEL (reference sequence). CDR3 nucleotide sequence: TGTGCCAGCAGCCAAGAGGGGGCTTACCCCGTCTCTGGAAACACCATATATTTT. Translation: CASSQEGAYPVSGNTIYF.

This chain links TRBV3-1 (or the pseudogene TRBV3-2) with TRBJ1-6, with no clear D. This CDR3 is 13 amino acids long. V lost 2 bases to trimming and J lost 10 bases, with 9 bases between them. Germline V gene data show CDR1 as LGHDT and CDR2 as YNNKEL (reference sequence). CDR3 amino acids: CASSQILISPLHF. The CDR3 DNA follows: TGTGCCAGCAGCCAAATACTGATCTCACCCCTCCACTTT.

The J gene is TRBJ1-6, the V gene TRBV5-6; no clear D. V lost 1 base and J 0 bases, leaving 5 bases between the germline ends. The V gene's germline CDR1 is SGHDT and CDR2 YYEEEE. The CDR3 loop spans 15 amino acids. CDR3 sequence reads: CASSLYSSYNSPLHF. CDR3 DNA: TGTGCCAGCAGCTTGTATAGCTCCTATAATTCACCCCTCCACTTT.

V usage is TRBV10-1 and J usage is TRBJ1-1, with a weak D call TRBD1 (5 bases). Germline-derived CDR1 and CDR2 are WNHNN and SYGVQD (reference sequence). The V end was cut by 4 bases, the J end by 7 bases, with 13 bases between. CDR3 size: 13 residues. This CDR3 is CASSGDSRGEAFF. CDR3 coding DNA: TGCGCCAGCAGTGGGGACTCCAGAGGTGAAGCTTTCTTT.

Concerning this clone: Other DNA sequences within the sample encode an identical CDR3. This rearrangement joins TRBV18 to TRBJ1-1; 7 bases line up with TRBD1. Germline lookup yields CDR1 KGHSH and CDR2 LQKENI. This CDR3 has 14 amino acids. The junction had 4 bases not matched to a gene; V was cut back by 5 bases and J by 1 base. CDR3 sequence reads: CASSARTGNTEAFF. Written as DNA, the CDR3 is TGTGCCAGCTCAGCTAGGACAGGGAACACTGAAGCTTTCTTT.

The sample holds a few counts of this clone. The chain is built from TRBV18 and TRBJ1-3; D call uncertain. The ends were cut back, 7 bases at V and 1 base at J, with 11 bases in the middle. This CDR3 contains 14 residues. CDR1 and CDR2 (germline): KGHSH, LQKENI. CDR3 residues: CASFSDLSGNTIYF. Here the CDR3 DNA reads TGTGCCAGCTTCAGCGACTTATCTGGAAACACCATATATTTT.

The gene calls are TRBV5-1 and TRBJ1-2, with TRBD1 identical over 12 bases. Losses at the gene ends were 3 bases for V and 8 bases for J; bases not matched to a gene: 8. Germline V CDR1 and CDR2: SGHRS, YFSETQ. This CDR3 has 15 residues. The CDR3 nucleotides are TGCGCCAGCAGCTCCGGGACAGGGGGCGCAGAAGGCTACACCTTC. Protein sequence: CASSSGTGGAEGYTF. The variable domain in full, completed from reference TRBV5-1 and TRBJ1-2, reads KAGVTQTPRYLIKTRGQQVTLSCSPISGHRSVSWYQQTPGQGLQFLFEYFSETQRNKGNFPGRFSGRQFSNSRSEMNVSTLELGDSALYLCASSSGTGGAEGYTFGSGTRLTVV.

The V gene is TRBV7-8, the J gene TRBJ1-3, with D possibly being TRBD1 (5 bases). V was trimmed by 0 bases and J by 2 bases, leaving 8 bases between them. There are 15 residues in the CDR3. Per germline, CDR1 SGHVS and CDR2 FQNEAQ. The CDR3 is CASSLAGGTGNTIYF. In nucleotides, the CDR3 is TGTGCCAGCAGCTTAGCGGGGGGAACTGGAAACACCATATATTTT.

The chain is built from TRBV6-5 and TRBJ1-6; tentative D call: TRBD1 (5 bases). Per the germline V gene, CDR1 is MNHEY and CDR2 is SVGAGI. The CDR3 is 16 amino acids. Between the trimmed V and J ends, which lost 2 bases and 2 bases, there was a span of 10 bases. CDR3 region: CASSYGRVTYNSPLHF. CDR3 nucleotide sequence: TGTGCCAGCAGTTACGGCAGGGTGACCTATAATTCACCCCTCCACTTT.

The chain has TRBV9 and TRBJ1-3, with 7 bases aligning to TRBD1. V gave up 4 bases and J gave up 2 bases; unmatched junction bases: 6. Germline V lookup: CDR1 SGDLS, CDR2 YYNGEE. CDR3 length: 15 residues. The CDR3 region is CASSSKGGTGNTIYF. CDR3 bases: TGTGCCAGCAGCTCCAAAGGGGGCACTGGAAACACCATATATTTT.

This clone has a single count. The chain links TRBV29-1 to TRBJ1-2; unclear D gene. V shed 1 base and J shed 8 bases, with 14 bases lying between them. The CDR3 totals 13 residues. Germline V CDR1 and CDR2: SQVTM, ANQGSEA. The CDR3 region is CSVEAQERGGYTF. The CDR3 DNA sequence: TGCAGCGTTGAAGCCCAGGAAAGAGGGGGCTACACCTTC.

The V gene is TRBV4-2, the J gene TRBJ2-7; a possible D gene is TRBD2 (5 bases). The CDR3 totals 15 residues. Germline V lookup: CDR1 LGHNA, CDR2 YNFKEQ. The V and J ends lost 0 bases and 2 bases respectively, with 11 bases between them. The CDR3 DNA follows: TGTGCCAGCAGCCAAGAGCCAGCGGAGCCCTACGAGCAGTACTTC. Residues: CASSQEPAEPYEQYF.

This chain connects TRBV6-5 to TRBJ2-3, with 9 bases aligning to TRBD2. Germline trimming cut 4 bases from V and 6 bases from J; bases unmatched to any gene: 5. The CDR3 is made up of 14 amino acids. CDR1 MNHEY and CDR2 SVGAGI come from the germline V gene. CDR3 DNA sequence: TGTGCCAGCAGTTCAAGCGGGGGGCCCGATACGCAGTATTTT. Translation gives CASSSSGGPDTQYF.

V gene TRBV6-5 combines with J gene TRBJ2-3, with D perhaps TRBD2 (7 bases). Germline V gene sequence: CDR1 MNHEY, CDR2 SVGAGI. V dropped 4 bases and J dropped 14 bases, with 16 bases sitting between them. There are 12 residues in the CDR3. CDR3 coding DNA: TGTGCCAGCAGTTTGAAGGGGGGGGTTTGGTATTTT. Translation: CASSLKGGVWYF.

V and J are TRBV3-1 (or the pseudogene TRBV3-2) and TRBJ2-3, with 8 bases that match TRBD2. This CDR3 region has 14 residues. J was trimmed by 8 bases and V by 4 bases; bases with no gene match: 8. CDR1 and CDR2 (germline): LGHDT, YNNKEL (reference sequence). CDR3 nucleotide sequence: TGTGCCAGCAGCCTACCCAGCGGGGGAGGTACGCAGTATTTT. Its protein product is CASSLPSGGGTQYF.

The chain employs TRBV30 and TRBJ2-7, with D maybe TRBD1 (5 bases). The length of the CDR3 is 14 residues. The V and J ends lost 5 bases and 9 bases respectively, with 23 bases between them. Germline CDR1 is GTSNPN and CDR2 is SVGIG (reference sequence). The CDR3 bases are TGTGCCTGGGACTCGGCGTGGGGCGTACCAGGGCAGTACTTC. Its translation: CAWDSAWGVPGQYF.

The V and J genes are TRBV19 and TRBJ1-6; TRBD1 matches at 7 bases. The CDR3 runs 15 residues. The junction had 5 bases not matched to a gene; V was cut back by 1 base and J by 8 bases. The germline CDR1 and CDR2 sequences are LNHDA and SQIVND (reference sequence). The CDR3 DNA sequence: TGTGCCAGTAGTATAGGGACAGGTTCGGATTCACCCCTCCACTTT. It encodes CASSIGTGSDSPLHF.

As for this clone: Distinct nucleotide sequences in the sample also encode this CDR3. The chain carries TRBV13 and TRBJ1-1; D is perhaps TRBD1 (5 bases). The CDR3 has 13 residues. Germline V lookup: CDR1 PRHDT, CDR2 FYEKMQ (reference sequence). V shed 6 bases and J shed 1 base, with 9 bases lying between them. This chain's CDR3 is CASRRTGNTEAFF. The DNA for the CDR3 is TGTGCCAGCAGGCGAACAGGGAACACTGAAGCTTTCTTT.

The CDR3 is CASSLVDDGLTDTQYF. The CDR3 coding sequence is TGTGCCAGCAGCTTAGTTGACGACGGACTCACAGATACGCAGTATTTT. The V call is TRBV7-8, the J call TRBJ2-3, with D possibly matching TRBD2 (5 bases). Germline lookup yields CDR1 SGHVS and CDR2 FQNEAQ. Trimming cost V 1 base and J 2 bases, with 13 bases left between them. There are 16 residues in the CDR3.

The rearrangement links TRBV28 to TRBJ1-6, with D perhaps TRBD1 (5 bases). Germline V lookup: CDR1 MDHEN, CDR2 SYDVKM. V was clipped by 5 bases and J by 8 bases, with 10 bases between them. This CDR3 is 13 amino acids long. CDR3 in amino acids: CASSPSRDSPLHF. CDR3 DNA sequence: TGTGCCAGCAGTCCCTCCAGGGATTCACCCCTCCACTTT.

This clone was seen more than once but under ten times. The CDR3 protein is CASTLDGGRGYGYTF. The DNA for the CDR3 is TGTGCCAGCACCCTTGACGGTGGGCGGGGCTATGGCTACACCTTC. The chain employs TRBV7-9 and TRBJ1-2; D call uncertain. CDR3 length: 15 residues. V was clipped by 7 bases and J by 4 bases, with 19 bases between them. The V gene's germline CDR1 is SEHNR and CDR2 FQNEAQ (reference sequence).

The chain combines TRBV12-3 or TRBV12-4 with TRBJ2-1; 8 nucleotides agree with TRBD2. This CDR3 is 13 amino acids long. V was clipped by 4 bases and J by 7 bases; unmatched bases: 3. The DNA for the CDR3 is TGTGCCAGCAGTTCCAGCGGGGGAAATGAGCAGTTCTTC. It specifies CASSSSGGNEQFF.

CDR3 region: CASSLGRGMDQPQHF. CDR3 nucleotides: TGTGCCAGCAGCTTAGGCAGGGGTATGGATCAGCCCCAGCATTTT. The rearrangement joins TRBV7-2 to TRBJ1-5; D may be TRBD1 (6 bases). The CDR3 runs 15 residues. V was clipped by 1 base and J by 5 bases, with 12 bases between them. CDR1 and CDR2 from the germline V gene are SGHTA and FQGNSA.

This clone showed up just once. V and J are TRBV6-5 and TRBJ1-6; 7 nucleotides agree with TRBD1. This CDR3 spans 15 amino acids. CDR1 and CDR2 (germline): MNHEY, SVGAGI. V trimming: 7 bases; J trimming: 10 bases; junction bases outside the gene matches: 13. CDR3 DNA: TGTGCCAGCATGAGATACAGGGGTAGAGGATCACCCCTCCACTTT. Translation gives CASMRYRGRGSPLHF.

The chain uses TRBV19 and TRBJ1-2; D is undetermined. The CDR3 sequence is 13 residues long. CDR1 and CDR2 (germline): LNHDA, SQIVND (reference sequence). Trimming pared 6 bases from V and 3 bases from J, leaving 11 bases between. The CDR3 loop is CASREGQYYGYTF. CDR3 coding DNA: TGTGCCAGTAGGGAGGGCCAATACTATGGCTACACCTTC.

The chain uses TRBV5-1 and TRBJ1-6; the match to TRBD1 covers 9 bases. The CDR3 has 18 amino acids. From germline, CDR1 is SGHRS and CDR2 YFSETQ. J was trimmed by 0 bases and V by 0 bases; bases with no gene match: 4. The CDR3 protein is CASSLATGGASYNSPLHF. The CDR3 DNA reads TGCGCCAGCAGCTTGGCGACAGGGGGGGCCTCCTATAATTCACCCCTCCACTTT.